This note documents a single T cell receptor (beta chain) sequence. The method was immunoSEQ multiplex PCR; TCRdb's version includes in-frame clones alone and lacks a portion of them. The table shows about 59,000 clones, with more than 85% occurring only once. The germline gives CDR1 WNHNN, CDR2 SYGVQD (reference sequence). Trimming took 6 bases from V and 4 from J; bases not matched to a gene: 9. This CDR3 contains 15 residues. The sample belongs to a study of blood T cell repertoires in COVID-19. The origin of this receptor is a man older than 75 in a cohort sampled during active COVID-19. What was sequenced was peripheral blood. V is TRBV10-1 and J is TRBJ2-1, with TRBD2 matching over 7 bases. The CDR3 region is CASSQSSGQYNEQFF. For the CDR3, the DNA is TGCGCCAGCAGCCAATCTAGCGGTCAGTACAATGAGCAGTTCTTC.